Given below is one T cell receptor (beta chain) in context. This entry is derived from a study of blood T cell repertoires in COVID-19. Across the study: The United States, Italy and Spain supplied acute and convalescent COVID-19 samples.

Looked up from germline, CDR1 is SGHAT and CDR2 is FQNNGV. CDR3 size: 14 residues. Trimming left V 6 bases short and J 9 bases short, with 21 bases between. Original handling: Reference gene primer amplification in the assay estimated nucleated cell counts. The assay was immunoSEQ multiplex PCR, and TCRdb's table has in-frame clones only and misses some. V and J calls plus clone size are reproduced from that table; the DNA served to infer D and trimming. Among some 190,000 clones listed, about four fifths were seen once. What was sequenced was peripheral blood. This chain uses TRBV11-2 with TRBJ2-7; D might be TRBD1 (6 bases). The sequence was collected from a man between 60 and 70 years old with acute or convalescent COVID-19. The CDR3: CASRGAQPNYRQYF. The CDR3 DNA reads TGTGCCAGCAGGGGGGCACAGCCTAACTACCGGCAGTACTTC.